This TCR beta chain is from a study of T-cell reconstitution after alpha-beta-depleted transplantation in children. Unique molecular identifiers were built into the TCRbeta library. Each CDR3 protein is one row after TCRdb ran MiXCR on the PCR reads. The sample has 610,000 or so distinct CDR3 sequences; 25% to 30% are singletons. Details on this clonotype: The junction shows a germline mismatch at one end, possibly a read error.

CDR3 length: 16 amino acids. From germline, CDR1 is SGHKS and CDR2 YYEKEE (reference sequence). This TCR derives from a boy under two years old with Wiskott-Aldrich syndrome, due to receive a stem cell transplant. This chain joins TRBV5-5 and TRBJ2-2; 9 bases align to TRBD2. Sequences were derived from PBMCs, sampled before TCRalphabeta/CD19-depleted stem cell transplant. The CDR3 nucleotides read TGTGCTAGCAGCACCAATCCGGGGACTAGCTCCGGGGAGCTGTTTTTT. Protein: CASSTNPGTSSGELFF.